A selection of T cell receptor beta chains follows, all from one sample in a study of radiation and T cells in renal cell carcinoma. Some clones are missing from TCRdb's copy, which holds only in-frame ones; the method was immunoSEQ multiplex PCR. The repertoire consists of 95,000 to 150,000 clones, with around 80% occurring once and the leading ten covering under 4%. This specimen consisted of blood, obtained from a patient whose treatment included radiotherapy and nephrectomy. The origin of the receptors is a woman aged 55-70 years with renal cell carcinoma. Both conserved end residues are part of each CDR3. Each record gives: V gene, clone size, D gene, J gene, CDR3 DNA, CDR3 protein. A D gene is named only where the DNA matches it firmly. For some rows the clone size is stated as once, few or many, or as a class when expanded; others skip it.

TRBV7-6	NA	NA	TRBJ2-5	TGTGCCAGCAGCTTAGGCGGGACGGTACAAGAGACCCAGTACTTC	CASSLGGTVQETQYF
TRBV4-1	NA	NA	TRBJ1-4	TGCGCCAGCAGCCAAGATAAGGGCGCTGCAACTAATGAAAAACTGTTTTTT	CASSQDKGAATNEKLFF
TRBV10-3	few	NA	TRBJ1-1	TGTGCCATCAGTGAGTCGATGGGGGGGACTCACACTGAAGCTTTCTTT	CAISESMGGTHTEAFF
TRBV7-2	NA	TRBD2	TRBJ2-5	TGTGCCAGCAGCCCGGGACTAGCGGGAGGGCAAGAGACCCAGTACTTC	CASSPGLAGGQETQYF
TRBV19	NA	NA	TRBJ1-2	TGTGCCAGTAATCAGGGGCGGCGAGGCTATGGCTACACCTTC	CASNQGRRGYGYTF
TRBV30	NA	NA	TRBJ1-3	TGTGCCTTAGGGGTCTACTCTGGAAACACCATATATTTT	CALGVYSGNTIYF
TRBV28	NA	NA	TRBJ1-3	TGTGCCAGCAGTTATAGCGTAGGCGGTTACTCTGGAAACACCATATATTTT	CASSYSVGGYSGNTIYF
TRBV4-2	NA	TRBD1	TRBJ2-7	TGTGCCAGCAGCCAAGACTGGGGACAGTTCAACGAGCAGTACTTC	CASSQDWGQFNEQYF
TRBV2	NA	TRBD1	TRBJ2-5	TGTGCCAGCAGGCCTGGGTTGGTAGGGGGCTGGGAGACCCAGTACTTC	CASRPGLVGGWETQYF
TRBV4-2	NA	NA	TRBJ2-1	TGTGCCAGCAGCCCCCAGGGGAGGCCCAGTTCCTACAATGAGCAGTTCTTC	CASSPQGRPSSYNEQFF
TRBV29-1	NA	NA	TRBJ1-1	TGCAGCGTTTGGAGGGATTTAGGAACTGAAGCTTTCTTT	CSVWRDLGTEAFF
TRBV9	NA	NA	TRBJ2-5	TGTGCCAGCAGCGTATCCAGTGAGGAGACCCAGTACTTC	CASSVSSEETQYF
TRBV6-5	NA	NA	TRBJ1-1	TGTGCCAGCAGTTACTCGGTACCGGGGACTGAAGCTTTCTTT	CASSYSVPGTEAFF
TRBV28	NA	TRBD2	TRBJ2-3	TGTGCCAGCAGCCGGGGACTAGCGGGGGCAGATACGCAGTATTTT	CASSRGLAGADTQYF
TRBV7-9	NA	TRBD2	TRBJ2-7	TGTGCCAGCAGCCCTCCCGGAGCGGGGGAGCAGTACTTC	CASSPPGAGEQYF
TRBV5-5	NA	NA	TRBJ2-5	TGTGCCAGCAGCTTGGGGCCCTGGGGGTGGGAGACCCAGTACTTC	CASSLGPWGWETQYF
TRBV6-4	NA	NA	TRBJ2-1	TGTGCCAGCAGTGCGCAACAGGGAGCTGAGCAGTTCTTC	CASSAQQGAEQFF
TRBV2	NA	NA	TRBJ1-5	TGTGCCAGCAACGGAGACATAAACCTCAATCAGCCCCAGCATTTT	CASNGDINLNQPQHF
TRBV5-4	NA	NA	TRBJ2-2	TGTGCCAGCAGCTTGGATCCGAGGAACACCGGGGAGCTGTTTTTT	CASSLDPRNTGELFF
TRBV30	NA	NA	TRBJ2-3	TGTGCCTGGAGTTATAGCACAGATACGCAGTATTTT	CAWSYSTDTQYF
TRBV6-6	NA	NA	TRBJ1-4	TGTGCCAGCAAGGAGAAGTCTAATGAAAAACTGTTTTTT	CASKEKSNEKLFF
TRBV5-1	NA	TRBD1	TRBJ1-1	TGCGCCAGCAGCCCCCGACAGGGGGTGAACACTGAAGCTTTCTTT	CASSPRQGVNTEAFF
TRBV7-9	NA	TRBD2	TRBJ2-2	TGTGCCAGCAGCTTCGGCGGGGGGAACACCGGGGAGCTGTTTTTT	CASSFGGGNTGELFF
TRBV6-5	once	NA	TRBJ2-3	TGTGCCAGCAGCCGGTCTCAAGATACGCAGTATTTT	CASSRSQDTQYF
TRBV6-5	NA	NA	TRBJ1-5	TGTGCCAGCAGTTACTCCCGGTATAGCAATCAGCCCCAGCATTTT	CASSYSRYSNQPQHF
TRBV27	once	NA	TRBJ2-7	TGTGCCAGCAGATTCACGGGTGTAGGGGCACAGTACTTC	CASRFTGVGAQYF
TRBV6-1	once	NA	TRBJ2-1	TGTGCCAGCAGTGGGTGGGGTAGGGACAATGAGCAGTTCTTC	CASSGWGRDNEQFF
TRBV7-6	NA	NA	TRBJ2-7	TGTGCCAGCAGCTTGGGGACGGGAACCTACGAGCAGTACTTC	CASSLGTGTYEQYF
TRBV5-6	NA	TRBD2	TRBJ2-1	TGTGCCAGCAGCTCCTCCGGGACTAGCGGGTTTTACAATGAGCAGTTCTTC	CASSSSGTSGFYNEQFF
TRBV7-6	once	TRBD2	TRBJ2-7	TGTGCCAGCAGCTCCGGACTAGCGGGAGGGAAAAACTCCTACGAGCAGTACTTC	CASSSGLAGGKNSYEQYF
TRBV7-2	NA	TRBD2	TRBJ2-2	TGTGCCAGCAGCTTACTAGCGGCGGCGAACACCGGGGAGCTGTTTTTT	CASSLLAAANTGELFF
TRBV9	NA	NA	TRBJ1-3	TGTGCCAGCAGCGTAGCTGGAACTGGAAACACCATATATTTT	CASSVAGTGNTIYF
TRBV29-1	NA	NA	TRBJ2-1	TGCAGCGTGGTAGAGGTCATGGGTGAGCAGTTCTTC	CSVVEVMGEQFF